The rows below give T cell receptor beta chains drawn from one sample of a study of control samples from healthy donors and cancer patients. Measured with immunoSEQ multiplex PCR; TCRdb has only the in-frame clones, and not every one. The sample lists 210,000 or so clones; 90% to 95% were seen once. Sequences were obtained from blood. Receptors were obtained from a man aged 25-40 years in good health. Both conserved end residues are trimmed from each CDR3.

v_gene: TRBV4-2
j_gene: TRBJ2-7
CDR3aa: ASSPGLAGTTYEQY

v_gene: TRBV7-2
j_gene: TRBJ1-2
CDR3aa: ASSLDAGRPYGYT

v_gene: TRBV7-9
j_gene: TRBJ2-3
CDR3aa: ASLAGGSTDTQY

v_gene: TRBV2
j_gene: TRBJ2-1
CDR3aa: ASRHRAKLTSDEQF

v_gene: TRBV9
j_gene: TRBJ1-2
CDR3aa: ASSVTTGAGYT

v_gene: TRBV7-9
j_gene: TRBJ2-3
CDR3aa: ASSFKGLKDTQY

v_gene: TRBV11-2
j_gene: TRBJ2-7
CDR3aa: ASSLAPTYEQY

v_gene: TRBV6-5
j_gene: TRBJ1-5
CDR3aa: ASRKQGGSNQPQH

v_gene: TRBV7-8
j_gene: TRBJ1-4
CDR3aa: ASSLARRGATNEKLF

v_gene: TRBV3-1/TRBV3-2
j_gene: TRBJ1-1
CDR3aa: ASSQDPGGYTEAF

v_gene: TRBV7-9
j_gene: TRBJ2-2
CDR3aa: ASRLPQETEGLF

v_gene: TRBV6-5
j_gene: TRBJ2-2
CDR3aa: ASSRGDRMTGELF

v_gene: TRBV2
j_gene: TRBJ1-5
CDR3aa: ASSVGERQPQH

v_gene: TRBV2
j_gene: TRBJ1-2
CDR3aa: ASRLAGPSGYT

v_gene: TRBV18
j_gene: TRBJ1-5
CDR3aa: ASSPIWRNQPQH

v_gene: TRBV5-1
j_gene: TRBJ2-7
CDR3aa: ASSSRDNSYEQY

v_gene: TRBV18
j_gene: TRBJ1-2
CDR3aa: ASSPTDIDYGYT

v_gene: TRBV6-1
j_gene: TRBJ1-2
CDR3aa: ASSEIGTIYGYT

v_gene: TRBV7-9
j_gene: TRBJ2-1
CDR3aa: ASSPPGPSSYNEQF

v_gene: TRBV6-5
j_gene: TRBJ1-2
CDR3aa: ASNTDRDYGYT

v_gene: TRBV11-2
j_gene: TRBJ1-4
CDR3aa: ASSPTGATNEKLF

v_gene: TRBV24-1
j_gene: TRBJ2-1
CDR3aa: ATSDGQGVDANEQF

v_gene: TRBV3-1/TRBV3-2
j_gene: TRBJ1-6
CDR3aa: ASSLGPGSSPLH

v_gene: TRBV19
j_gene: TRBJ2-3
CDR3aa: ASSTGAGATDTQY

v_gene: TRBV3-1/TRBV3-2
j_gene: TRBJ1-1
CDR3aa: ASSQVPGGIPEAF

v_gene: TRBV12-3/TRBV12-4
j_gene: TRBJ2-7
CDR3aa: ASGGQQGHEQY

v_gene: TRBV28
j_gene: TRBJ1-3
CDR3aa: ASSQKTGDRGGLFVGNTIY

v_gene: TRBV7-9
j_gene: TRBJ2-1
CDR3aa: ASSHRGAGNEQF

v_gene: TRBV10-3
j_gene: TRBJ1-4
CDR3aa: AISPTGGNEKLF

v_gene: TRBV19
j_gene: TRBJ2-1
CDR3aa: ASSPSGSSYNEQF

v_gene: TRBV20-1
j_gene: TRBJ1-1
CDR3aa: SALGQIEAF

v_gene: TRBV7-9
j_gene: TRBJ1-6
CDR3aa: ASSPSAGSNSPLH

v_gene: TRBV4-1
j_gene: TRBJ1-1
CDR3aa: ASSHVNGNTEAF

v_gene: TRBV30
j_gene: TRBJ2-7
CDR3aa: AWERDRGSYEQY

v_gene: TRBV7-3
j_gene: TRBJ1-1
CDR3aa: ASSLKVNTEAF

v_gene: TRBV2
j_gene: TRBJ1-5
CDR3aa: ASSDPGQGASNQPQH

v_gene: TRBV19
j_gene: TRBJ2-5
CDR3aa: ATSGQHQETQY